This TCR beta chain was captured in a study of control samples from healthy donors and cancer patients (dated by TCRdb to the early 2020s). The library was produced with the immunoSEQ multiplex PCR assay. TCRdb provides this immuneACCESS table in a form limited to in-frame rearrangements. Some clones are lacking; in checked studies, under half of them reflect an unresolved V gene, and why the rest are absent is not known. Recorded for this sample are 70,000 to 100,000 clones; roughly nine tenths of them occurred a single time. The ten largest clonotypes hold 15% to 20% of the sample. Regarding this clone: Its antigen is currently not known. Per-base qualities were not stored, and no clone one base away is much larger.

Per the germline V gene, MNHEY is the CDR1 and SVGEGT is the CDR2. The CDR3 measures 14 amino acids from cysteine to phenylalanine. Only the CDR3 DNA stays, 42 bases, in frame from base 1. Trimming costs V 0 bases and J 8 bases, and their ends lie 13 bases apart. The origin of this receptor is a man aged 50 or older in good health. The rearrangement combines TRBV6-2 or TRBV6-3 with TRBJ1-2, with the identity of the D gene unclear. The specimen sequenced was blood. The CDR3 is CASSYSRGPGGYTF. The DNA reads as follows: TGTGCCAGCAGTTACTCGCGAGGGCCGGGCGGCTACACCTTC.